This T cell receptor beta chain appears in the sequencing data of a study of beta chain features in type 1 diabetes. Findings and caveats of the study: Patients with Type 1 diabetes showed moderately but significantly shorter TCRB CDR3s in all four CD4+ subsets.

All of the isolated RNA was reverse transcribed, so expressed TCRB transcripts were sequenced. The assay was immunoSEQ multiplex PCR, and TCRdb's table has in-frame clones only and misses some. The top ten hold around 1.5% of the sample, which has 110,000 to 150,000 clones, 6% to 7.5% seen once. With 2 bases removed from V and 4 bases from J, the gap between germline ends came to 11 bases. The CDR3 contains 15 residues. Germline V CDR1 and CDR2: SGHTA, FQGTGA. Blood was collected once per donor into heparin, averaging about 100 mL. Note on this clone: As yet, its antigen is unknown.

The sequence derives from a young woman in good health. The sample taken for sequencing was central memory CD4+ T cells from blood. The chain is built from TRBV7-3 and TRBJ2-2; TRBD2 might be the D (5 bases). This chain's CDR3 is CASSLATRGTGELFF. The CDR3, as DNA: TGTGCCAGCAGCTTAGCTACTAGAGGCACCGGGGAGCTGTTTTTT.